This TCR beta chain was documented in a study of cytomegalovirus exposure and HLA in healthy donors. General study results and limits: Reportedly, fewer N-insertions than the approximately 610-donor mean appeared in an Asian-associated ancestry cluster in a later analysis.

Turning to this clone: Its antigen remains unidentified.

Vbeta (60) and Jbeta (13) primers were used in the PCR. In the authors' workflow: Some 10 million of the 80 million or so unique TCR beta chains counted in a later analysis were shared. Sequencing used immunoSEQ multiplex PCR; TCRdb keeps in-frame clones, though not all of them. Clone size and the V and J calls come from that table; the DNA yielded D and trimming. The sample has about 210,000 clones, about four fifths seen once; the top ten hold roughly a tenth. Germline V CDR1 and CDR2: SGHKS, YYEKEE (reference sequence). The CDR3 has 15 amino acids. The V and J ends lost 0 bases and 6 bases, in that order; junction bases with no gene match: 3.

Sequences were obtained from PBMCs. The source is a woman between 45 and 60 years old in good health and CMV-seropositive. The genes are TRBV5-5 and TRBJ1-4, with 9 bases lining up with TRBD1. In DNA, the CDR3 is TGTGCCAGCAGCTTGGGGACAGGGGATCATGAAAAACTGTTTTTT. Protein sequence: CASSLGTGDHEKLFF.